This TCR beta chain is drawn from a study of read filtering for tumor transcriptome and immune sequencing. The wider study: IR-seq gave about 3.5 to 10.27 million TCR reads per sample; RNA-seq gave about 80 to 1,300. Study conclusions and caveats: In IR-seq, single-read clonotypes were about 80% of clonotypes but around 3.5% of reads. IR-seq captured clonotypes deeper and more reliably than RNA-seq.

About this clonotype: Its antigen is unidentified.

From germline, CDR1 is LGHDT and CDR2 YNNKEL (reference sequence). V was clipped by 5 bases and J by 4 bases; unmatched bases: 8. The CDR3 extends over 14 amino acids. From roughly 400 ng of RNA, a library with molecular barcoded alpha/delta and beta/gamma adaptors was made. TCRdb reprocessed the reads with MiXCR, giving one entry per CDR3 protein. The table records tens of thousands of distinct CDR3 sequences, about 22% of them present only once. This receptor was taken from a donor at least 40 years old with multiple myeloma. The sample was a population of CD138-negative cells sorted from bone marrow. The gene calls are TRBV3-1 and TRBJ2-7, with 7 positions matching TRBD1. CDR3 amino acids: CASSNQGQIYEQYF. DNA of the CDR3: TGTGCCAGCAGCAACCAGGGACAGATTTACGAGCAGTACTTC.